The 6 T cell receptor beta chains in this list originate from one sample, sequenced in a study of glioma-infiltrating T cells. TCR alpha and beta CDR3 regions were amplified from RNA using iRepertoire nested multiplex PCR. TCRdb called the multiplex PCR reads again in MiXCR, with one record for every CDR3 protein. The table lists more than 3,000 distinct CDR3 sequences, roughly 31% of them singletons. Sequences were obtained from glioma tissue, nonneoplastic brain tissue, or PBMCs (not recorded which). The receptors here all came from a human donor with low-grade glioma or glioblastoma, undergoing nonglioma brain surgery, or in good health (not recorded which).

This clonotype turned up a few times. The CDR3 here is CASSSRRGQGLLMYF. The CDR3 DNA follows: TGTGCCAGTAGTAGTCGAAGAGGACAGGGCCTTCTAATGTACTTC. The rearrangement links TRBV19 to TRBJ2-7; TRBD1 agrees at 8 bases. V shed 4 bases and J 12 bases; nucleotides not matched to a gene: 17. Looked up from germline, CDR1 is LNHDA and CDR2 is SQIVND (reference sequence). The CDR3 totals 15 residues.

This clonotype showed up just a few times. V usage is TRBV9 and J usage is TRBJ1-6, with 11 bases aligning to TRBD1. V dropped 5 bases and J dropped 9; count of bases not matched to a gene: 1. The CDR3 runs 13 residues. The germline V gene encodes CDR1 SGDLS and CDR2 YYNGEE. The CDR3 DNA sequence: TGTGCCAGCAGGGGGACAGGGGGTTCACCCCTCCACTTT. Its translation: CASRGTGGSPLHF.

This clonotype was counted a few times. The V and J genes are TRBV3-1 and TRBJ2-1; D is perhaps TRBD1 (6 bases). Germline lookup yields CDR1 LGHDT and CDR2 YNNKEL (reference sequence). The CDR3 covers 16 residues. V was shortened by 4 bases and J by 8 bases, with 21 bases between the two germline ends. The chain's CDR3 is CASSLSGTPSSYEQFF. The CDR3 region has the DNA TGTGCCAGCAGCCTTTCCGGGACACCGAGCTCCTATGAGCAGTTCTTC.

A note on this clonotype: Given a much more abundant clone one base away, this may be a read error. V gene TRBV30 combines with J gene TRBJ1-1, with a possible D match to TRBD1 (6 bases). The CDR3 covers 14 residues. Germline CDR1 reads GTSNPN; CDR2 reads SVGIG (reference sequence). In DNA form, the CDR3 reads TGTGCCTGCGAGGCGTACAGGGTGAACACTAAAGCTTTCTTT. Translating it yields CACEAYRVNTKAFF.

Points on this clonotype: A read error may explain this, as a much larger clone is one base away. The CDR3 DNA is TGTGCCAACAGATGGACAGGGGGCAGCCAAGAGACCCAGTACTTC. This sequence encodes CANRWTGGSQETQYF. V is TRBV2 and J is TRBJ2-5; 11 bases align to TRBD1. From germline, CDR1 is SNHLY and CDR2 FYNNEI. The CDR3 has 15 amino acids. Trimming removed 10 bases from V and 1 base from J; junction bases left unmatched: 8.

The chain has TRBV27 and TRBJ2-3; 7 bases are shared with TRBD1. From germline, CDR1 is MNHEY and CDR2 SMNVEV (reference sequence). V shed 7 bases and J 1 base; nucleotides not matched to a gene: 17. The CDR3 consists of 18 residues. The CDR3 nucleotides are TGTGCCAGCAACAGCCTTGCCGTCAGGACAGGCGGCACAGATACGCAGTATTTT. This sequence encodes CASNSLAVRTGGTDTQYF.